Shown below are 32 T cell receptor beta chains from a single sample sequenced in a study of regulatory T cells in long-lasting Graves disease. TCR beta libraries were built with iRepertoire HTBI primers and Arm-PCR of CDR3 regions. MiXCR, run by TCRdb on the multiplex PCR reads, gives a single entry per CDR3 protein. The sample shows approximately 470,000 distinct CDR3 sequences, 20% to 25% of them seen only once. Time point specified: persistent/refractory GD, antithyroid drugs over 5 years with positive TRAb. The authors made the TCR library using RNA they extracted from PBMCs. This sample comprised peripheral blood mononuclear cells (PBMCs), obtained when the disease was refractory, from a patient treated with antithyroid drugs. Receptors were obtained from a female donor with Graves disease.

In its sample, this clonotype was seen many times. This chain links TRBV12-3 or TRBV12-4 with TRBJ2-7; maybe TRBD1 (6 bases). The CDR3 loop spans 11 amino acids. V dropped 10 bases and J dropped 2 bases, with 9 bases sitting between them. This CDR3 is CATRGPYEQYF. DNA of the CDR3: TGTGCCACCAGGGGCCCCTACGAGCAGTACTTC.

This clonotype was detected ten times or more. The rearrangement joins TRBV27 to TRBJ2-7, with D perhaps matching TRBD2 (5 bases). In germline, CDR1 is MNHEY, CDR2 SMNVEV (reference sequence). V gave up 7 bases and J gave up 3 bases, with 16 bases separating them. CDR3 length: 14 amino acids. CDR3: CASKSSRYVYEQYF. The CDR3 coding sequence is TGTGCCAGCAAATCTAGCCGGTATGTCTACGAGCAGTACTTC.

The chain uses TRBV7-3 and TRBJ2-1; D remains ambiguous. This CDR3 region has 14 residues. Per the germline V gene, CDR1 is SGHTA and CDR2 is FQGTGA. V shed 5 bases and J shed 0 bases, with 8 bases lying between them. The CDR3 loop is CASSPSSSYNEQFF. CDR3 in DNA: TGTGCCAGCAGCCCGTCGAGCTCCTACAATGAGCAGTTCTTC.

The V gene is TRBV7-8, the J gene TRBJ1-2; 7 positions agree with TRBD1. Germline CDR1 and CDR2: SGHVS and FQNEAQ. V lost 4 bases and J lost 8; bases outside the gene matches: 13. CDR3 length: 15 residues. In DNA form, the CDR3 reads TGTGCCAGCAGCTCCCGTGGGAGGGGGCTAGAGGGCTACACCTTC. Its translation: CASSSRGRGLEGYTF. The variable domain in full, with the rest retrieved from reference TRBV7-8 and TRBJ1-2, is GAGVSQSPRYKVAKRGQDVALRCDPISGHVSLFWYQQALGQGPEFLTYFQNEAQLDKSGLPSDRFFAERPEGSVSTLKIQRTQQEDSAVYLCASSSRGRGLEGYTFGSGTRLTVV.

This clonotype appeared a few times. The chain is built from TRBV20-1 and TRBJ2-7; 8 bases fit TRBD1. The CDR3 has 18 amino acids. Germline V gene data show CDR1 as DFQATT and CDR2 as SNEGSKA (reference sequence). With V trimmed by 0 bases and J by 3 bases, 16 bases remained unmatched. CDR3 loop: CSARDDGTGHRPSYEQYF. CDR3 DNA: TGCAGTGCTAGAGATGATGGGACAGGCCACCGACCCAGCTACGAGCAGTACTTC.

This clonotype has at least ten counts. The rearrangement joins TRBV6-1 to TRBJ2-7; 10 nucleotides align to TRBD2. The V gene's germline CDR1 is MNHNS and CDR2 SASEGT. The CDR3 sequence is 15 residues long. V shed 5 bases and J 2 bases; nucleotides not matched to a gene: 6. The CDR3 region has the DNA TGTGCCAGCAGTCCGTGGACTAGCGGTGCCTACGAGCAGTACTTC. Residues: CASSPWTSGAYEQYF.

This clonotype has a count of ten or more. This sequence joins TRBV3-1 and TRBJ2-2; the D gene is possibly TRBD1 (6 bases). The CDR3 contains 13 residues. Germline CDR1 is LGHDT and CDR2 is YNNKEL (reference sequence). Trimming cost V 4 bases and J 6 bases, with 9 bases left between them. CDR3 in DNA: TGTGCCAGCAGCCTAAGACAGGCCGGGGAGCTGTTTTTT. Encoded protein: CASSLRQAGELFF.

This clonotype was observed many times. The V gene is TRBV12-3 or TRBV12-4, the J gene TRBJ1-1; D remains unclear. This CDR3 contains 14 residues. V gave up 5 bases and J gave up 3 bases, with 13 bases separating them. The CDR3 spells CASSARRGDTEAFF. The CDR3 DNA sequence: TGTGCCAGCAGTGCCAGACGTGGGGACACTGAAGCTTTCTTT.

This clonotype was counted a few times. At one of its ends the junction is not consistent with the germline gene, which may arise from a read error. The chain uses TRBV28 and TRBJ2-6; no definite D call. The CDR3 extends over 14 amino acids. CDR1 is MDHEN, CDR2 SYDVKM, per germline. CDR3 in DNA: TGTGCCAGCACTTTAAACTCTGGGGCCAACGTCCTGACTTTC. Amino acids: CASTLNSGANVLTF.

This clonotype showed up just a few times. For the CDR3, the DNA is TGCAGCGTTGAATTTCCCGGGGAGCTGTTTTTT. It is translated as CSVEFPGELFF. V gene TRBV29-1 combines with J gene TRBJ2-2; D call uncertain. Germline V gene lookup returns CDR1 SQVTM and CDR2 ANQGSEA. The CDR3 sequence is 11 residues long. V was shortened by 2 bases and J by 6 bases, with 4 bases between the two germline ends.

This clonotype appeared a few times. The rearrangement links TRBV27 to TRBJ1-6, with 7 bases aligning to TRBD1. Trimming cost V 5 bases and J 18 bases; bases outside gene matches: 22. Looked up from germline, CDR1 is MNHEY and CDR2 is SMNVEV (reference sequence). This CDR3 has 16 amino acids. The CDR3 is CASSQLGQPTRRGPHF. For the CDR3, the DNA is TGTGCCAGCAGTCAGTTGGGACAGCCGACGCGTAGGGGCCCCCACTTT.

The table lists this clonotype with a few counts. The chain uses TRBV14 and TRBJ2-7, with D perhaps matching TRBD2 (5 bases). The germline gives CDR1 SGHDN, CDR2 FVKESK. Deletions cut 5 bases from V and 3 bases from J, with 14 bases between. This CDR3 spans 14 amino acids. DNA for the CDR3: TGTGCCAGCAGCACACGGGTAGCGTTCTACGAGCAGTACTTC. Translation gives CASSTRVAFYEQYF.

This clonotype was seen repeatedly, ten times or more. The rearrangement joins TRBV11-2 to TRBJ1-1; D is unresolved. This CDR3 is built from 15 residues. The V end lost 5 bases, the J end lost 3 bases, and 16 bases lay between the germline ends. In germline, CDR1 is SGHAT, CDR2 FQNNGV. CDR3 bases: TGTGCCAGCAGCCCAACGGGGAGGTGGTACACTGAAGCTTTCTTT. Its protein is CASSPTGRWYTEAFF.

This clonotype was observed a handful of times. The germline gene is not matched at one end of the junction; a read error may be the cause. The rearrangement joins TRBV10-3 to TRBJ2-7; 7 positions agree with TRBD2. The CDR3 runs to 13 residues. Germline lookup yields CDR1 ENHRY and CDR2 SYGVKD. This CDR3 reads CAISASGTYEQCF. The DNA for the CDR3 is TGTGCCATCAGTGCTAGCGGAACCTACGAGCAGTGCTTC.

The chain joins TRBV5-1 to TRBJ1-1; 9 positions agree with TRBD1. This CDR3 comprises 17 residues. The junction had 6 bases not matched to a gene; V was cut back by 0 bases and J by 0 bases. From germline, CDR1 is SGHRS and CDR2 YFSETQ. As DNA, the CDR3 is TGCGCCAGCAGCTTGGAGGACAGGGGCTCTTTGAACACTGAAGCTTTCTTT. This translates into CASSLEDRGSLNTEAFF.

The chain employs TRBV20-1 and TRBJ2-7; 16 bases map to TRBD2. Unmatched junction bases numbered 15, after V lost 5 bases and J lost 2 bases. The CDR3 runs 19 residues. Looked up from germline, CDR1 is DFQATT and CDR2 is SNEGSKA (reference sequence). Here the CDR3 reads CSASPGLAGGLRSPYEQYF. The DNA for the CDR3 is TGCAGTGCTTCGCCGGGACTAGCGGGAGGGCTGAGGAGCCCCTACGAGCAGTACTTC.

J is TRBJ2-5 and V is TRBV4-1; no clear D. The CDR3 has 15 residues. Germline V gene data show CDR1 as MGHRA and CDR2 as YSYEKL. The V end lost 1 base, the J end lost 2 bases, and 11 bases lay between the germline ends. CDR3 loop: CASSQGPGGQETQYF. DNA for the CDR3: TGCGCCAGCAGCCAAGGCCCCGGTGGACAAGAGACCCAGTACTTC.

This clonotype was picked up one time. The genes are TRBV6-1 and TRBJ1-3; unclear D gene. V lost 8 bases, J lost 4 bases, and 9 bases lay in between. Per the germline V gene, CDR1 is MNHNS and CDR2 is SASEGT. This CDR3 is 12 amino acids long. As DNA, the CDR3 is TGTGCCAGCGGCCCCAGGGGAAACACCATATATTTT. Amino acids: CASGPRGNTIYF.

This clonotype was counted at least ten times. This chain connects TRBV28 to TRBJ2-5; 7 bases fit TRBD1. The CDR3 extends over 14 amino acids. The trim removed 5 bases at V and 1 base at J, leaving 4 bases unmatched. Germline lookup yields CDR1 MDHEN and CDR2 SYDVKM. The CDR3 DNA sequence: TGTGCCAGCAGTCCCTGGGACAGCCAAGAGACCCAGTACTTC. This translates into CASSPWDSQETQYF.

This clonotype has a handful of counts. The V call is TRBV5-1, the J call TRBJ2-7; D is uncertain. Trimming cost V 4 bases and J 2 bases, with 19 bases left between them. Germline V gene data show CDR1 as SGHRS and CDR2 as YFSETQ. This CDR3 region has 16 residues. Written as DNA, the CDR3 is TGCGCCAGCAGCAAAGGCGGCCGTGTGGGAACCTACGAGCAGTACTTC. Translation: CASSKGGRVGTYEQYF.

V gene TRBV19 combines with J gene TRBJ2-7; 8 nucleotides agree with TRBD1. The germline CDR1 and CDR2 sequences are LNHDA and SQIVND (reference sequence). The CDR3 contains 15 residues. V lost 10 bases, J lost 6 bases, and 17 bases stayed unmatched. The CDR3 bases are TGTGCCACCAAATCCCCTGGACAGGGACACGCCGAGCAGTACTTC. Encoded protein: CATKSPGQGHAEQYF.

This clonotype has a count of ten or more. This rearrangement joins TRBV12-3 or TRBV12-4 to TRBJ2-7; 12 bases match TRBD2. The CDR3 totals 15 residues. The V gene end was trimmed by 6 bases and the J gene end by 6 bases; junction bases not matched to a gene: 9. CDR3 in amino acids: CASRASSGRVGEQYF. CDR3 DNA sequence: TGTGCCAGCAGGGCCTCTAGCGGGAGGGTGGGCGAGCAGTACTTC.

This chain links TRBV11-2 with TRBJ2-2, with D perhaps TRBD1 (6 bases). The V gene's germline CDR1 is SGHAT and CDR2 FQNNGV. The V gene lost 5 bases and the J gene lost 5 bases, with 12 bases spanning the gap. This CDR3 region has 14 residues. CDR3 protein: CASSPLGATGELFF. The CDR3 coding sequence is TGTGCCAGCAGCCCCCTGGGGGCGACCGGGGAGCTGTTTTTT.

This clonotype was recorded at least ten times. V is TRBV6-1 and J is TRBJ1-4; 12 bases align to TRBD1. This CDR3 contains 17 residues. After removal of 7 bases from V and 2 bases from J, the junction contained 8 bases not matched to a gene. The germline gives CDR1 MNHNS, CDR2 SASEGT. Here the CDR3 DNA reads TGTGCCAGCACCACGGGGACAGGGGGCTCGACTAATGAAAAACTGTTTTTT. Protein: CASTTGTGGSTNEKLFF.

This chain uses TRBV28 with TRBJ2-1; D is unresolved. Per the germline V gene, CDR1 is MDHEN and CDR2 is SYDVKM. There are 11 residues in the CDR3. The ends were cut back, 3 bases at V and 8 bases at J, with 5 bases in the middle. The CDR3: CASSFMDEQFF. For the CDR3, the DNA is TGTGCCAGCAGTTTTATGGATGAGCAGTTCTTC.

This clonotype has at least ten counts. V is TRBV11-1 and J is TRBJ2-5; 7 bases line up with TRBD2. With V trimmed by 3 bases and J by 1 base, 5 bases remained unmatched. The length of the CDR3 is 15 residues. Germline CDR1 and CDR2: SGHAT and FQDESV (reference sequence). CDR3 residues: CASSFPGGTQETQYF. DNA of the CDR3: TGTGCCAGCAGCTTCCCGGGAGGCACCCAAGAGACCCAGTACTTC.

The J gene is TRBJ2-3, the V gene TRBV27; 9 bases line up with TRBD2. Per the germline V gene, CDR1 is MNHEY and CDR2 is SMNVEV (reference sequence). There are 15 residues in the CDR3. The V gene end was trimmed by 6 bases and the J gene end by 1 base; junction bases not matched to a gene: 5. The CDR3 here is CASRVAGVGTDTQYF. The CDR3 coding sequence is TGTGCCAGCAGAGTAGCGGGAGTCGGCACAGATACGCAGTATTTT.

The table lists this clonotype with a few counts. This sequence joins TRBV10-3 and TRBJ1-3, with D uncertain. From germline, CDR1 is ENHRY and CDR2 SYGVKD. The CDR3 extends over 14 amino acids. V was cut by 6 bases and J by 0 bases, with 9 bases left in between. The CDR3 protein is CAISNQVSGNTIYF. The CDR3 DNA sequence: TGTGCCATCAGCAATCAGGTCTCTGGAAACACCATATATTTT.

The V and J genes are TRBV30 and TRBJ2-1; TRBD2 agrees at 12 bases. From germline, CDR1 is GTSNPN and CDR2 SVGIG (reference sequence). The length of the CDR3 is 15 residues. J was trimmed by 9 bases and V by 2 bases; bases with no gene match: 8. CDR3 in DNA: TGTGCCTGGAGTTCTTCACTAGCGGGAGGTGGTGAGCAGTTCTTC. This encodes CAWSSSLAGGGEQFF.

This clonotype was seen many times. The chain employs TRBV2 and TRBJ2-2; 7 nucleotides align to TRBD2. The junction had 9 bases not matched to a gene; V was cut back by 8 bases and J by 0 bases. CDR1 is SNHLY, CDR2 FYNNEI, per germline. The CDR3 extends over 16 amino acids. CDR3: CASQREGGPNTGELFF. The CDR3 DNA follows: TGTGCCAGCCAGAGAGAGGGAGGGCCGAACACCGGGGAGCTGTTTTTT.

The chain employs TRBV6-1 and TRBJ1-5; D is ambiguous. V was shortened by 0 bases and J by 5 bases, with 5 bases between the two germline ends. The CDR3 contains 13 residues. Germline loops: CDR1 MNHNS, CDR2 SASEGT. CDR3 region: CASSEAGYQPQHF. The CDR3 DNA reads TGTGCCAGCAGTGAAGCAGGGTATCAGCCCCAGCATTTT.

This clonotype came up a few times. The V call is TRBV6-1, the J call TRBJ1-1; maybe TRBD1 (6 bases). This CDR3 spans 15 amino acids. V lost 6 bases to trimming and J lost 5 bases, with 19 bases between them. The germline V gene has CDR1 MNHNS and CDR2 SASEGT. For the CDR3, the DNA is TGTGCCAGCAGCTTACAGGGCCAAAGGGGGACTGAAGCTTTCTTT. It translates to CASSLQGQRGTEAFF.